The present T cell receptor (beta chain) was sequenced within a study of human T cells and chemical hapten exposure (dated by TCRdb to the early 2020s). A note on the overall study: For sensitization, 2% DPC in acetone was applied to a roughly 2 cm by roughly 2 cm area of upper inner arm skin. Throughout the study period of roughly 24 weeks, patients also received therapeutic DPC doses to the scalp every week. Patch testing was performed on the upper back with Finn chambers containing 0.01% DPC, and the patch tests were scored after 6 days according to International Contact Dermatitis Research Group standards. The patient cohort, mostly female, included alopecia areata with under or over 50% scalp involvement, alopecia totalis and alopecia universalis. The libraries were sequenced as a pool, and the TCR yield per sample differed mostly because of small variations in library volumes within the pool. In alopecia patients, the study followed how the peripheral blood TCR repertoire changed in vivo over primary and secondary sensitization to diphenylcyclopropenone (DPC), a hapten. Blood was sampled from patients pre-sensitization (week 0) and at 2, 6 and about 24 weeks after DPC sensitization. For TCR sequencing, blood came from 25 to 35 alopecia patients at anywhere from one to four time points (pre-sensitization, 2, 6 and 24 weeks).

In light of the paper, this sample's time point label describes: pre-sensitization, week 0. The treatment or condition tag for this specimen amounts to: therapeutic diphenylcyclopropenone sensitization with weekly scalp DPC. At each patch-test visit, blood was drawn before the patch test was applied. Patients were eligible if aged 18 to 70, diagnosed with alopecia and judged suitable for DPC therapy, and pregnant patients were excluded. Unfractionated whole blood was collected in Tempus Blood RNA tubes, and total RNA was extracted from that blood. The library was prepared using RACE. The sequencer listed for this sample is NextSeq 500. During library preparation, unique molecular identifiers were attached to individual cDNA molecules so that TCRs could be counted quantitatively and reproducibly. From each blood RNA sample, both TCR alpha and TCR beta chains were sequenced. On the authors' methods: A median of roughly 99,000 TCRs per sample was observed, with a range of about 23,224 to 750,000. The Decombinator software suite was used to annotate V, J and CDR3 in the TCR reads. To make PS versus PT1 abundance plots, every sample was subsampled to the same number of TCRs (28,000). Expanded TCRs were defined as absent before sensitization and observed at least eight times at the 2-week time point. Through fastp at Q25 and MiXCR, TCRdb rebuilt clones from the public reads, retaining in-frame beta chains. Here each entry gathers all rows of one CDR3 protein and keeps the most common genes and DNA. The V and J calls follow TCRdb's processing rather than the paper's. This sample holds 52,000 or so distinct CDR3 sequences; more than 7.5% were observed only once. Roughly a tenth of the sample is taken by the ten largest.

The table lists this clonotype with a few counts. There is no known antigen for this receptor. The sample holds no much larger clone one base away, and base qualities are not on file. Here is what the overall study found, with its caveats: Repeated subsampling changed both the strength of the expansion versus patch-test correlation and the threshold at which that correlation became significant. Patch test score was positively correlated with the number of PT1 expanded TCRs, with significance at thresholds 8, 16 and 32 but not at 4. Because every patient had alopecia, a presumed autoimmune disease, the patients' immune response might differ from that of healthy individuals. DPC sensitization did not change the number of TCRs with a frequency above 1 in 1000, and there was no evidence of changes in global repertoire structure. Compared with pre-sensitization or healthy control sets, expanded TCRs formed significantly more large CDR3 similarity clusters, which is consistent with antigen-driven responses.

The CDR3 runs 15 residues from the cysteine to the phenylalanine. The CDR3 DNA has 45 bases and is translated from base 1. The germline V gene gives CDR1 as MNHEY and CDR2 as SVGEGT. V gives up 1 base and J gives up 4 bases, and the segment between their germline ends measures 11 bases. The chain links TRBV6-2 or TRBV6-3 with TRBJ1-5; no confident D gene assignment can be made. The sample here was whole blood, taken in connection with sensitization to the hapten diphenylcyclopropenone (DPC). This TCR came from a man aged 35 to 55 with alopecia areata. Some clones in this sample may be carry-over from other donors' samples. The CDR3 amino acid sequence is: CASSYFGRENQPQHF. The base sequence is TGTGCCAGCAGTTACTTCGGACGGGAGAATCAGCCCCAGCATTTT.